The 14 T cell receptor beta chains reported below all come from one sample, sequenced in a study of long-term antiretroviral therapy in people with HIV. Running of the v3.0 immunoSEQ assay took place at survey level. TCRdb's table, derived via immunoSEQ multiplex PCR, lists solely in-frame clones and lacks some. The profile shows tens of thousands of clones, about nine tenths of them singletons. Sequenced material: unsorted PBMCs, taken 3.2 years before starting antiretroviral therapy. All receptors come from a man between 45 and 60 years old with HIV.

The rearrangement uses TRBV11-1 and TRBJ2-1; a weak D match, TRBD2 (6 bases). The CDR3 is made up of 13 amino acids. In germline, CDR1 is SGHAT, CDR2 FQDESV (reference sequence). V shed 8 bases and J shed 8 bases, with 16 bases lying between them. The DNA of the CDR3 is TGTGCCAGCGAGGCGGGGATACGAGATGAGCAGTTCTTC. Its translation: CASEAGIRDEQFF.

The chain couples TRBV5-6 to TRBJ1-5; D unresolved. The CDR3 consists of 18 residues. Trimming cost V 0 bases and J 4 bases, with 20 bases left between them. Germline CDR1 and CDR2: SGHDT and YYEEEE. For the CDR3, the DNA is TGTGCCAGCAGCTTGGTTGGCAGCCCAGTGGACGAAAATCAGCCCCAGCATTTT. This sequence encodes CASSLVGSPVDENQPQHF.

The gene calls are TRBV5-4 and TRBJ2-1; the match to TRBD2 covers 12 bases. Germline values: CDR1 SGHNT, CDR2 YYREEE (reference sequence). CDR3 size: 15 residues. The V segment lost 5 bases and the J segment 8 bases; nucleotides outside the gene matches: 8. DNA of the CDR3: TGTGCCAGCAGAACCCCTAGCGGGGGGGCCGATGAGCAGTTCTTC. Translating gives CASRTPSGGADEQFF.

This rearrangement joins TRBV5-1 to TRBJ2-3, with D maybe TRBD1 (6 bases). CDR1 is SGHRS, CDR2 YFSETQ, per germline. Trimming cost V 3 bases and J 5 bases, with 13 bases left between them. The CDR3 is 14 amino acids. The CDR3 region has the DNA TGCGCCAGCAGCTCAGGACAGCCGAAAGATACGCAGTATTTT. Translating gives CASSSGQPKDTQYF.

The chain uses TRBV18 and TRBJ2-5; D call uncertain. CDR1 is KGHSH and CDR2 is LQKENI in the germline V gene. V lost 2 bases, J lost 5 bases, and 3 bases lay in between. CDR3 length: 11 amino acids. The CDR3 here is CASSPSETQYF. Written as DNA, the CDR3 is TGTGCCAGCTCACCATCTGAGACCCAGTACTTC.

The gene calls are TRBV5-1 and TRBJ2-2, with 10 bases identical to TRBD2. This CDR3 comprises 17 residues. The V and J ends lost 1 base and 7 bases, in that order; junction bases with no gene match: 10. Germline V gene sequence: CDR1 SGHRS, CDR2 YFSETQ. The DNA for the CDR3 is TGCGCCAGCAGCTTGATGCCTAGCGGGGGAGTGATCGGGGAGCTGTTTTTT. This codes for CASSLMPSGGVIGELFF.

The gene calls are TRBV5-5 and TRBJ2-7; D possibly corresponds to TRBD2 (6 bases). Germline CDR1 reads SGHKS; CDR2 reads YYEKEE (reference sequence). Trimming stripped 0 bases from V and 7 bases from J, with 14 bases between. CDR3 length equals 14 residues. The CDR3 is CASSLAWQGLEQYF. Written as DNA, the CDR3 is TGTGCCAGCAGCTTGGCCTGGCAGGGACTGGAGCAGTACTTC.

The chain is built from TRBV5-6 and TRBJ2-1; D is uncertain. The V gene's germline CDR1 is SGHDT and CDR2 YYEEEE. This CDR3 contains 14 residues. The V and J ends lost 2 bases and 6 bases respectively, with 12 bases between them. DNA for the CDR3: TGTGCCAGCAGCTTAATCACTGGCTTCAATGAGCAGTTCTTC. It codes for CASSLITGFNEQFF.

Regarding this clone: Its ends do not fully match the called genes, so a read error is possible. The rearrangement uses TRBV7-7 and TRBJ2-2; D may be TRBD1 (6 bases). The CDR3 loop spans 14 amino acids. Germline V gene data show CDR1 as SSHAT and CDR2 as FNYEAQ (reference sequence). Here the CDR3 DNA reads TGTGCTAGCAGCTTAGGCAGGGGTACCGGGGAGCTGTTTTTT. It yields the protein CASSLGRGTGELFF.

The V and J genes are TRBV7-2 and TRBJ2-5; no clear D. Trimming removed 7 bases at V and 5 bases at J, with 14 bases between. The CDR3 extends over 13 amino acids. Germline assignment: CDR1 SGHTA and CDR2 FQGNSA. This chain's CDR3 is CASTKTFGETQYF. CDR3 nucleotides: TGTGCCAGCACCAAAACATTCGGGGAGACCCAGTACTTC.

V gene TRBV10-3 combines with J gene TRBJ2-3; 8 nucleotides agree with TRBD2. Trimming at V came to 4 bases and at J to 5 bases, leaving 5 bases not matched to a gene. This CDR3 has 14 residues. Germline V gene data show CDR1 as ENHRY and CDR2 as SYGVKD. CDR3 nucleotide sequence: TGTGCCATCAGTGTTGGGACTAGGGGAGATACGCAGTATTTT. This gives the protein CAISVGTRGDTQYF.

This clone appeared a single time. The chain couples TRBV7-2 to TRBJ1-1; TRBD1 aligns across 8 bases. The CDR3 loop spans 15 amino acids. CDR1 and CDR2 (germline): SGHTA, FQGNSA. The trim removed 3 bases at V and 1 base at J, leaving 4 bases unmatched. The CDR3 spells CASSFRTGRNTEAFF. The DNA of the CDR3 is TGTGCCAGCAGCTTCCGGACAGGGCGGAACACTGAAGCTTTCTTT.

The DNA of the CDR3 is TGTGCCAGCAGCTCAGAGATCGGACTAGCAGTAACTACGCAGTATTTT. Translation: CASSSEIGLAVTTQYF. This chain connects TRBV5-4 to TRBJ2-3; 8 bases line up with TRBD2. From germline, CDR1 is SGHNT and CDR2 YYREEE (reference sequence). J was trimmed by 8 bases and V by 3 bases; bases with no gene match: 14. The CDR3 has 16 amino acids.

The chain is built from TRBV7-3 and TRBJ1-2; 9 positions agree with TRBD1. The CDR3 totals 15 residues. Germline CDR1 is SGHTA and CDR2 is FQGTGA. The V gene end was trimmed by 5 bases and the J gene end by 8 bases; junction bases not matched to a gene: 12. CDR3 amino acids: CASSPTQGARGGYTF. The CDR3 bases are TGTGCCAGCAGCCCAACACAGGGGGCGAGGGGAGGCTACACCTTC.